A single sample is the source of the 5 T cell receptor beta chains below, sequenced in a study of blood T cell repertoires in COVID-19. TCRdb's table, derived via immunoSEQ multiplex PCR, lists solely in-frame clones and lacks some. The sample contains about 120,000 clones, nearly 90% of which appear only once. Input material: peripheral blood. These receptors were taken from an elderly woman with acute or convalescent COVID-19.

This clone was recorded once. The CDR3, as DNA: TGTGCCAGTAGTATAGGAAGGGGCGGTCAGCCCCAGCATTTT. Its translation is CASSIGRGGQPQHF. The rearrangement links TRBV19 to TRBJ1-5; D is possibly TRBD1 (5 bases). Germline CDR1 reads LNHDA; CDR2 reads SQIVND (reference sequence). The CDR3 consists of 14 residues. Trimming took off 1 base at V and 6 bases at J, with 10 bases between the two ends.

The chain has TRBV3-1 (or the pseudogene TRBV3-2) and TRBJ1-2; perhaps TRBD1 as D (5 bases). Trimming removed 0 bases at V and 5 bases at J, with 10 bases between. The CDR3 contains 14 residues. Germline lookup yields CDR1 LGHDT and CDR2 YNNKEL (reference sequence). Written as DNA, the CDR3 is TGTGCCAGCAGCCAAGACGACAGCCCGTATGGCTACACCTTC. Amino acids: CASSQDDSPYGYTF.

The chain recombines TRBV7-9 with TRBJ2-1; 10 nucleotides agree with TRBD2. The germline CDR1 and CDR2 sequences are SEHNR and FQNEAQ (reference sequence). The V gene end was trimmed by 2 bases and the J gene end by 7 bases; junction bases not matched to a gene: 2. There are 14 residues in the CDR3. The CDR3 DNA is TGTGCCAGCAGCTTAACTAGCGGGGTAAATGAGCAGTTCTTC. Translated: CASSLTSGVNEQFF.

J is TRBJ1-5 and V is TRBV10-3; TRBD1 aligns across 7 bases. Germline V gives CDR1 ENHRY, CDR2 SYGVKD. This CDR3 contains 13 residues. The V and J ends lost 6 bases and 7 bases, in that order; junction bases with no gene match: 6. Here the CDR3 reads CAISDRVGQPQHF. As DNA, the CDR3 is TGTGCCATCAGCGACAGGGTTGGCCAGCCCCAGCATTTT.

J is TRBJ2-5 and V is TRBV19; 7 bases match TRBD1. The trim removed 4 bases at V and 2 bases at J, leaving 4 bases unmatched. The CDR3 is 14 amino acids. Per germline, CDR1 LNHDA and CDR2 SQIVND (reference sequence). This CDR3 is CASSKGQKQETQYF. CDR3 DNA: TGTGCCAGTAGTAAGGGACAGAAACAAGAGACCCAGTACTTC.